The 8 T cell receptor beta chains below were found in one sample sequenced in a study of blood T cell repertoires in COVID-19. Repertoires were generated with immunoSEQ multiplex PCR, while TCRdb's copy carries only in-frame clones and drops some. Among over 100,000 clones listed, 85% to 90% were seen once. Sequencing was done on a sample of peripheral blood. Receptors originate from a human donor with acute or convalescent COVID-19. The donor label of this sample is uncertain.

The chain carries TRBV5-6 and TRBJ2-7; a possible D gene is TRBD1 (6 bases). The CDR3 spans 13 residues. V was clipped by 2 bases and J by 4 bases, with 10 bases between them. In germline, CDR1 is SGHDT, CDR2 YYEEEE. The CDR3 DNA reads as TGTGCCAGCAGCTTCTTTAGGGGGTACGAGCAGTACTTC. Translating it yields CASSFFRGYEQYF.

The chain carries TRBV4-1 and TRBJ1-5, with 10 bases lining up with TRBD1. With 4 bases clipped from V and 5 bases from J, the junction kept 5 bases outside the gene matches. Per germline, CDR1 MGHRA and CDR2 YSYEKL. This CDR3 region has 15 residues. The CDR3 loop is CASSPIGQGDQPQHF. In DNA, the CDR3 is TGCGCCAGCAGCCCAATTGGACAGGGGGATCAGCCCCAGCATTTT.

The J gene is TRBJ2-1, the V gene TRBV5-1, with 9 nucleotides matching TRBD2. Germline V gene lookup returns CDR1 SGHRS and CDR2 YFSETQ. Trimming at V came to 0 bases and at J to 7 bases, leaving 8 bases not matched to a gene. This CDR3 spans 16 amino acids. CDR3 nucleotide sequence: TGCGCCAGCAGCTTGGGTTGGGCTAGCGGGAAAAATGAGCAGTTCTTC. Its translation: CASSLGWASGKNEQFF.

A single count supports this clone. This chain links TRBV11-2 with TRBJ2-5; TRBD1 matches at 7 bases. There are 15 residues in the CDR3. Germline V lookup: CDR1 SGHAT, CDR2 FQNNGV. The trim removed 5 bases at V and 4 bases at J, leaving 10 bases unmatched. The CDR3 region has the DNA TGTGCCAGCAGCCCGAGGGGGCAGGGGGTAGAGACCCAGTACTTC. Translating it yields CASSPRGQGVETQYF.

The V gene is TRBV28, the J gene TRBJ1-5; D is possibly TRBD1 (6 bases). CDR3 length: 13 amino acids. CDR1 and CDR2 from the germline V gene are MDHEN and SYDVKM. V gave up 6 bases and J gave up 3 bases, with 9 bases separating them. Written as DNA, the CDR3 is TGTGCCAGCAGCCGGGACACCAATCAGCCCCAGCATTTT. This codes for CASSRDTNQPQHF.

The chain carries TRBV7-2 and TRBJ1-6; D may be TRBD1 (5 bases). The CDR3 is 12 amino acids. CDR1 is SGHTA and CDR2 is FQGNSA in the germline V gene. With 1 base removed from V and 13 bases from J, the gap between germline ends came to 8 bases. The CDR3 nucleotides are TGTGCCAGCAGCTTAGTCCGGGGGCCCCTCCACTTT. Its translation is CASSLVRGPLHF.

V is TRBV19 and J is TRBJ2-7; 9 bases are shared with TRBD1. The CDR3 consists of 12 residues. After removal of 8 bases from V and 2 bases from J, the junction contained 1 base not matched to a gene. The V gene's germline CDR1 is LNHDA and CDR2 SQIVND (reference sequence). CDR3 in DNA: TGTGCCAGTCGGGACAGGGCCTACGAGCAGTACTTC. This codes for CASRDRAYEQYF.

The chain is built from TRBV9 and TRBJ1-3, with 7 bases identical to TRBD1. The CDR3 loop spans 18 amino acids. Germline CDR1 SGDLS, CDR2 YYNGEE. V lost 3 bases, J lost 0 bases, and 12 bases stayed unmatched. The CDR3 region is CASSERGPGGHSGNTIYF. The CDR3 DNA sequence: TGTGCCAGCAGCGAGAGGGGGCCAGGGGGACACTCTGGAAACACCATATATTTT.